The 30 T cell receptor beta chains below all came from one sample that was sequenced in a study of blood T cell repertoires in COVID-19. Clones were sequenced by immunoSEQ multiplex PCR, and TCRdb holds only the in-frame ones, with some missing. The table shows around 72,000 clones, with nearly 90% occurring only once. Specimen: peripheral blood. These TCRs come from a man between 50 and 59 years old with acute or convalescent COVID-19.

The chain carries TRBV6-5 and TRBJ2-1; the D gene is possibly TRBD2 (6 bases). CDR1 and CDR2 (germline): MNHEY, SVGAGI. Between the trimmed V and J ends, which lost 4 bases and 9 bases, there was a span of 13 bases. This CDR3 region has 13 residues. The CDR3: CASSFAGSVEQFF. CDR3 nucleotide sequence: TGTGCCAGCAGTTTTGCGGGGAGTGTTGAGCAGTTCTTC.

The genes are TRBV29-1 and TRBJ1-1; the match to TRBD1 covers 7 bases. Trimming at V came to 7 bases and at J to 4 bases, leaving 9 bases not matched to a gene. Germline-derived CDR1 and CDR2 are SQVTM and ANQGSEA. This CDR3 region has 13 residues. The CDR3 region is CSARQGVGTEAFF. The CDR3 DNA reads TGCAGCGCACGACAGGGCGTGGGCACTGAAGCTTTCTTT. The complete variable domain, with remaining parts taken from reference TRBV29-1 and TRBJ1-1, reads SAVISQKPSRDICQRGTSLTIQCQVDSQVTMMFWYRQQPGQSLTLIATANQGSEATYESGFVIDKFPISRPNLTFSTLTVSNMSPEDSSIYLCSARQGVGTEAFFGQGTRLTVV.

The chain links TRBV27 to TRBJ2-1; 7 bases are shared with TRBD2. Germline CDR1 MNHEY, CDR2 SMNVEV (reference sequence). V was clipped by 2 bases and J by 9 bases; unmatched bases: 7. This CDR3 has 14 amino acids. The CDR3 nucleotides are TGTGCCAGCAGTTTAGTTGGGGAGGGGTCTGAGCAGTTCTTC. Amino acid sequence: CASSLVGEGSEQFF.

The chain employs TRBV19 and TRBJ1-5; D gene uncertain. The CDR3 length is 15 residues. With 6 bases removed from V and 2 bases from J, the gap between germline ends came to 14 bases. The germline CDR1 and CDR2 sequences are LNHDA and SQIVND (reference sequence). The CDR3 DNA sequence: TGTGCCAGTAGAGCGAGAGGTGAGGGCAATCAGCCCCAGCATTTT. Its protein product is CASRARGEGNQPQHF.

The chain uses TRBV7-2 and TRBJ1-2; TRBD1 matches 7 bases. This CDR3 has 17 amino acids. Germline trimming cut 1 base from V and 2 bases from J; bases unmatched to any gene: 10. In germline, CDR1 is SGHTA, CDR2 FQGNSA. CDR3 bases: TGTGCCAGCAGCTTAGTTGGGTTAACAGGGGAGAACTATGGCTACACCTTC. It yields the protein CASSLVGLTGENYGYTF.

This clone has only one observation. The CDR3 DNA sequence: TGTGCCAGCAGTAGCACAGGGGATGGGGCCAACGTCCTGACTTTC. Residues: CASSSTGDGANVLTF. V and J are TRBV6-5 and TRBJ2-6; 7 positions match TRBD1. CDR1 is MNHEY and CDR2 is SVGAGI in the germline V gene. The V segment lost 5 bases and the J segment 3 bases; nucleotides outside the gene matches: 4. The CDR3 contains 15 residues.

This clone was recorded once. The chain has TRBV2 and TRBJ1-2, with a tentative D call TRBD1 (5 bases). The CDR3 contains 14 residues. The V and J ends lost 6 bases and 4 bases respectively, with 15 bases between them. The germline gives CDR1 SNHLY, CDR2 FYNNEI. The CDR3 region is CASRDQGFGYGYTF. The DNA of the CDR3 is TGTGCCAGCAGGGACCAGGGTTTTGGCTATGGCTACACCTTC.

This chain connects TRBV5-1 to TRBJ2-7; TRBD1 matches 10 bases. With 4 bases clipped from V and 5 bases from J, the junction kept 6 bases outside the gene matches. Germline V CDR1 and CDR2: SGHRS, YFSETQ. This CDR3 contains 14 residues. CDR3 nucleotide sequence: TGCGCCAGCAGCACGGGACAGGGGATCGACGAGCAGTACTTC. Its translation: CASSTGQGIDEQYF.

The chain links TRBV7-8 to TRBJ2-5, with TRBD1 identical over 7 bases. The CDR3 runs to 16 residues. The V gene end was trimmed by 5 bases and the J gene end by 1 base; junction bases not matched to a gene: 10. The germline V gene has CDR1 SGHVS and CDR2 FQNEAQ. The CDR3 DNA sequence: TGTGCCAGCAGCCTCCTTTCTGGGACAGCCCAAGAGACCCAGTACTTC. Translated: CASSLLSGTAQETQYF.

The rearrangement links TRBV18 to TRBJ1-1, with 7 bases that match TRBD1. CDR1 and CDR2 from the germline V gene are KGHSH and LQKENI. V was pared by 8 bases and J by 8 bases, with 8 bases of the junction left unmatched. The CDR3 runs to 12 residues. The CDR3 DNA reads TGTGCCAGCGGAGGGACAGCGGCAGAAGCTTTCTTT. This gives the protein CASGGTAAEAFF.

The rearrangement uses TRBV6-2 or TRBV6-3 and TRBJ2-2, with 7 bases lining up with TRBD1. Germline V gene data show CDR1 as MNHEY and CDR2 as SVGEGT. V trimming: 5 bases; J trimming: 6 bases; junction bases outside the gene matches: 3. CDR3 length equals 13 residues. The CDR3 spells CASSLQGSGELFF. Here the CDR3 DNA reads TGTGCCAGCAGTCTACAGGGGTCCGGGGAGCTGTTTTTT.

V and J are TRBV5-1 and TRBJ2-7; 9 nucleotides agree with TRBD1. The germline V gene has CDR1 SGHRS and CDR2 YFSETQ. CDR3 length equals 16 residues. Losses at the gene ends were 3 bases for V and 2 bases for J; bases not matched to a gene: 9. The CDR3 spells CASSSPAQGAAYEQYF. The CDR3 bases are TGCGCCAGCAGCTCGCCGGCACAGGGGGCCGCCTACGAGCAGTACTTC.

The gene calls are TRBV30 and TRBJ2-3; D unclear. From germline, CDR1 is GTSNPN and CDR2 SVGIG (reference sequence). The V gene lost 2 bases and the J gene lost 2 bases, with 5 bases spanning the gap. The CDR3 has 12 amino acids. CDR3 sequence: CAWSLSTDTQYF. In DNA form, the CDR3 reads TGTGCCTGGAGTCTATCCACAGATACGCAGTATTTT.

This sequence joins TRBV5-5 and TRBJ1-1, with D possibly matching TRBD1 (6 bases). V shed 4 bases and J shed 4 bases, with 14 bases lying between them. Germline V gives CDR1 SGHKS, CDR2 YYEKEE (reference sequence). This CDR3 region has 14 residues. In DNA, the CDR3 is TGTGCCAGCAGCACTCAGGGGATTGGCACTGAAGCTTTCTTT. Protein: CASSTQGIGTEAFF.

V is TRBV7-9 and J is TRBJ2-2; 8 positions agree with TRBD1. Germline CDR1 is SEHNR and CDR2 is FQNEAQ (reference sequence). CDR3 size: 15 residues. Trimming took 5 bases from V and 1 from J; bases not matched to a gene: 3. CDR3 residues: CASSPGTGNTGELFF. For the CDR3, the DNA is TGTGCCAGCAGCCCCGGGACAGGGAACACCGGGGAGCTGTTTTTT.

As concerns this clone: It is unclear where the CDR3 begins or ends on the DNA, so no DNA is shown, and the CDR3 is as TCRdb lists it. V and J are TRBV5-6 and TRBJ2-5; TRBD1, the D gene given by the table, was not confirmed from the DNA. Germline-derived CDR1 and CDR2 are SGHDT and YYEEEE. A total of 14 residues make up the CDR3, ends included. The CDR3 here is CASSFTGFLETQYF.

CDR3 in amino acids: CASRELGGPQETQYF. The DNA of the CDR3 is TGCGCCAGCAGAGAGTTGGGGGGGCCACAAGAGACCCAGTACTTC. This chain links TRBV5-1 with TRBJ2-5; D is possibly TRBD2 (7 bases). The germline CDR1 and CDR2 sequences are SGHRS and YFSETQ. V was clipped by 5 bases and J by 2 bases, with 16 bases between them. The CDR3 has 15 amino acids. Filled out from reference TRBV5-1 and TRBJ2-5, the complete variable domain reads KAGVTQTPRYLIKTRGQQVTLSCSPISGHRSVSWYQQTPGQGLQFLFEYFSETQRNKGNFPGRFSGRQFSNSRSEMNVSTLELGDSALYLCASRELGGPQETQYFGPGTRLLVL.

V gene TRBV27 combines with J gene TRBJ1-1; 8 bases are a match to TRBD1. The germline V gene has CDR1 MNHEY and CDR2 SMNVEV (reference sequence). This CDR3 is built from 15 residues. The V gene end was trimmed by 7 bases and the J gene end by 2 bases; junction bases not matched to a gene: 9. The CDR3 nucleotides read TGTGCCAGCATCCAGGACAGGGTATTTAACACTGAAGCTTTCTTT. It translates to CASIQDRVFNTEAFF.

This rearrangement joins TRBV7-9 to TRBJ1-2, with TRBD1 matching over 7 bases. Germline assignment: CDR1 SEHNR and CDR2 FQNEAQ (reference sequence). The V gene end was trimmed by 5 bases and the J gene end by 6 bases; junction bases not matched to a gene: 6. CDR3 length: 13 amino acids. Written as DNA, the CDR3 is TGTGCCAGCAGCCGGGACAGAATGGATGGCTACACCTTC. Protein product: CASSRDRMDGYTF.

The table lists this clone with a few counts. CDR3 coding DNA: TGTGCCACCCAGGAGGCAGGAAATTCACCCCTCCACTTT. Amino acid sequence: CATQEAGNSPLHF. The chain carries TRBV24-1 and TRBJ1-6; D is undetermined. This CDR3 has 13 residues. V gave up 9 bases and J gave up 7 bases, with 12 bases separating them. Germline-derived CDR1 and CDR2 are KGHDR and SFDVKD.

This chain's CDR3 is CAINVAGSADTQYF. The CDR3 DNA follows: TGTGCCATCAACGTAGCGGGGTCGGCAGATACGCAGTATTTT. The J gene is TRBJ2-3, the V gene TRBV10-3; TRBD2 matches 8 bases. Germline loops: CDR1 ENHRY, CDR2 SYGVKD. This CDR3 comprises 14 residues. V gave up 7 bases and J gave up 4 bases; unmatched junction bases: 7.

This chain connects TRBV12-5 to TRBJ1-1, with D possibly matching TRBD1 (6 bases). Germline loops: CDR1 LGHNT, CDR2 FRNRAP. The CDR3 totals 14 residues. V was shortened by 6 bases and J by 1 base, with 12 bases between the two germline ends. The CDR3 coding sequence is TGTGCTAGTGGCGGGGACAAGACGAACACTGAAGCTTTCTTT. This codes for CASGGDKTNTEAFF.

The rearrangement joins TRBV4-2 to TRBJ2-5, with 7 positions matching TRBD1. This CDR3 is 14 amino acids long. Looked up from germline, CDR1 is LGHNA and CDR2 is YNFKEQ. Trimming took 3 bases from V and 3 from J; bases not matched to a gene: 4. In DNA, the CDR3 is TGTGCCAGCAGCCAGGTAGACAGGGAAGAGACCCAGTACTTC. Protein: CASSQVDREETQYF.

The chain combines TRBV7-9 with TRBJ2-5; the match to TRBD2 covers 8 bases. The junction had 12 bases not matched to a gene; V was cut back by 11 bases and J by 1 base. The CDR3 consists of 15 residues. CDR1 is SEHNR and CDR2 is FQNEAQ in the germline V gene (reference sequence). The CDR3 loop is CASGGGPPSQETQYF. The CDR3 DNA is TGTGCCTCCGGGGGGGGGCCACCCTCCCAAGAGACCCAGTACTTC.

Concerning this clone itself: The same CDR3 also results from other DNA sequences found in this sample. The gene calls are TRBV6-5 and TRBJ2-5; possible D gene TRBD2, 5 bases. V shed 6 bases and J shed 0 bases, with 14 bases lying between them. Germline V lookup: CDR1 MNHEY, CDR2 SVGAGI. This CDR3 has 15 residues. CDR3 sequence reads: CASRTDSEYQETQYF. CDR3 coding DNA: TGTGCCAGCAGGACGGACTCTGAGTACCAAGAGACCCAGTACTTC.

As DNA, the CDR3 is TGTGCCAGCAGCCAAGGACCGACAGTCAATCAGCCCCAGCATTTT. This gives the protein CASSQGPTVNQPQHF. The V call is TRBV3-1 (or the pseudogene TRBV3-2), the J call TRBJ1-5; perhaps TRBD1 as D (5 bases). Trimming stripped 1 base from V and 3 bases from J, with 10 bases between. The length of the CDR3 is 15 residues. Germline CDR1 is LGHDT and CDR2 is YNNKEL (reference sequence).

V and J are TRBV6-5 and TRBJ1-1; TRBD1 matches 8 bases. Unmatched junction bases numbered 6, after V lost 5 bases and J lost 1 base. Germline CDR1 reads MNHEY; CDR2 reads SVGAGI. The CDR3 loop spans 15 amino acids. CDR3 in amino acids: CASSRTGTGNTEAFF. The DNA of the CDR3 is TGTGCCAGCAGTAGAACCGGGACAGGGAACACTGAAGCTTTCTTT.

The table lists this clone with a count of one. This chain uses TRBV6-6 with TRBJ1-4; a weak D match, TRBD1 (6 bases). The CDR3 is 16 residues long. Germline V gives CDR1 MNHNY, CDR2 SVGAGI (reference sequence). Trimming shortened V by 6 bases and J by 5 bases, and 19 bases separated the two germline ends. Written as DNA, the CDR3 is TGTGCCAGCAGCCCACACCAGACAGGCGCAAATGAAAAACTGTTTTTT. Translation gives CASSPHQTGANEKLFF.

As for this clone: The junction departs from germline at one end; a sequencing error may be responsible. The DNA of the CDR3 is TGTGCCAGCAGCTTGATGACAGGGTATAATGATAAACTGTTTTTT. Translated: CASSLMTGYNDKLFF. The chain employs TRBV5-5 and TRBJ1-4; TRBD1 aligns across 7 bases. CDR1 SGHKS and CDR2 YYEKEE come from the germline V gene (reference sequence). The CDR3 has 15 amino acids.

The chain links TRBV4-1 to TRBJ2-2, with 10 bases aligning to TRBD1. This CDR3 comprises 17 residues. V was clipped by 3 bases and J by 5 bases; unmatched bases: 9. Germline V gene lookup returns CDR1 MGHRA and CDR2 YSYEKL. The CDR3 DNA reads TGCGCCAGCAGCCAGTCGACAGGGGGCGCAGGGACCGGGGAGCTGTTTTTT. Its translation: CASSQSTGGAGTGELFF.